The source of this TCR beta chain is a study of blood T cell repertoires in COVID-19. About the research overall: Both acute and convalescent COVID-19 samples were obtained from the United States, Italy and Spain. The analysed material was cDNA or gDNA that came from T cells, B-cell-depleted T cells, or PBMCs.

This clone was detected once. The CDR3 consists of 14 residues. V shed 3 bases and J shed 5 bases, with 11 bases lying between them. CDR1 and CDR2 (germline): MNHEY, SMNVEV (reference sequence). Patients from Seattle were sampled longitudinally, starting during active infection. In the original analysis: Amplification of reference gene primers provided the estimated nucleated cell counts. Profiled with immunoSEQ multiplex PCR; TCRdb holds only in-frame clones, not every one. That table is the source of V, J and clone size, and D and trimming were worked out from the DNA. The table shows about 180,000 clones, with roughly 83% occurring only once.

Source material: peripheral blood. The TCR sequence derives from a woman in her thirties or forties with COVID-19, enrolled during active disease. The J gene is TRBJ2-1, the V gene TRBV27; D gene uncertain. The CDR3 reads CASSFSSGNNEQFF. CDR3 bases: TGTGCCAGCAGTTTTTCTAGTGGAAACAATGAGCAGTTCTTC.